These 26 T cell receptor beta chains originate from one sample sequenced in a study of T-cell memory formation after mild COVID-19. TCRdb independently ran MiXCR on the 5' RACE reads; one entry per CDR3 protein. The data show 300,000 to 400,000 distinct CDR3 sequences, around 28% seen once. Specimen: PBMCs or a T cell subset sorted from them (not recorded which). The receptors here all came from an adult woman who had mild COVID-19 (a few samples of this study predate the infection). Cell type and time point are not known.

The chain links TRBV9 to TRBJ2-4; 10 nucleotides line up with TRBD1. The CDR3 covers 15 residues. V shed 0 bases and J 8 bases; nucleotides not matched to a gene: 5. Per germline, CDR1 SGDLS and CDR2 YYNGEE. The CDR3 bases are TGTGCCAGCAGCGTAGGGGGACAGGGGAAAGACATTCAGTACTTC. It codes for CASSVGGQGKDIQYF.

For the CDR3, the DNA is TGCAGCGTTGAAGGGCAGCTCATGAACACTGAAGCTTTCTTT. It yields the protein CSVEGQLMNTEAFF. This chain uses TRBV29-1 with TRBJ1-1, with D unresolved. The germline gives CDR1 SQVTM, CDR2 ANQGSEA. The CDR3 totals 14 residues. V lost 1 base, J lost 0 bases, and 9 bases lay in between. Full variable domain (rest looked up from reference TRBV29-1 and TRBJ1-1): SAVISQKPSRDICQRGTSLTIQCQVDSQVTMMFWYRQQPGQSLTLIATANQGSEATYESGFVIDKFPISRPNLTFSTLTVSNMSPEDSSIYLCSVEGQLMNTEAFFGQGTRLTVV.

This clonotype was seen only a few times. The chain couples TRBV5-4 to TRBJ2-3, with a weak D call TRBD2 (6 bases). V was pared by 2 bases and J by 4 bases, with 11 bases between. The CDR3 runs 14 residues. The germline V gene has CDR1 SGHNT and CDR2 YYREEE (reference sequence). The CDR3 loop is CASSFGGEADTQYF. CDR3 coding DNA: TGTGCCAGCAGCTTTGGCGGGGAAGCAGATACGCAGTATTTT.

The chain uses TRBV7-8 and TRBJ1-2; 9 bases are a match to TRBD1. This CDR3 is built from 14 residues. Germline-derived CDR1 and CDR2 are SGHVS and FQNEAQ. V shed 5 bases and J 6 bases; nucleotides not matched to a gene: 7. This CDR3 is CASSLTGTGHGYTF. The DNA for the CDR3 is TGTGCCAGCAGCCTGACCGGGACAGGGCATGGCTACACCTTC.

This clonotype was counted at least ten times. CDR3 loop: CASSQDPRGAAGANVLTF. In DNA, the CDR3 is TGTGCCAGCAGCCAAGATCCGCGGGGGGCTGCTGGGGCCAACGTCCTGACTTTC. The gene calls are TRBV4-2 and TRBJ2-6; 8 bases are shared with TRBD2. V trimming: 0 bases; J trimming: 2 bases; junction bases outside the gene matches: 6. The germline V gene has CDR1 LGHNA and CDR2 YNFKEQ. The CDR3 sequence is 18 residues long.

This chain links TRBV6-2 or TRBV6-3 with TRBJ2-1; TRBD2 agrees at 9 bases. The junction had 7 bases not matched to a gene; V was cut back by 7 bases and J by 6 bases. Germline V lookup: CDR1 MNHEY, CDR2 SVGEGT. CDR3 length equals 14 residues. CDR3 coding DNA: TGTGCCAGCATGGTGCTAGCGGGGTTCAATGAGCAGTTCTTC. Protein: CASMVLAGFNEQFF.

This clonotype was detected a few times. The chain joins TRBV15 to TRBJ2-6, with D hard to call. CDR3 length: 16 residues. V lost 0 bases, J lost 3 bases, and 9 bases lay in between. Germline values: CDR1 LNHNV, CDR2 YYDKDF (reference sequence). The CDR3 DNA is TGTGCCACCAGCAGAGATCTGAGCTTTGGGGCCAACGTCCTGACTTTC. This encodes CATSRDLSFGANVLTF.

This clonotype was seen repeatedly, ten times or more. This rearrangement joins TRBV12-3 or TRBV12-4 to TRBJ2-7; 10 nucleotides align to TRBD1. The ends lost 4 bases at V and 6 bases at J; junction bases unmatched: 6. CDR3 length: 14 residues. The CDR3 DNA reads as TGTGCCAGCAGTTGGGACAGGGGCCTCTTCGAGCAGTACTTC. It translates to CASSWDRGLFEQYF.

As for this clonotype: The junction does not match germline at one end; this may be a read error. The chain links TRBV15 to TRBJ2-3; 9 bases fit TRBD2. This CDR3 is built from 15 residues. CDR1 is LNHNV, CDR2 YYDKDF, per germline (reference sequence). The CDR3 DNA reads TGTGCCACCAGCAGATCCGGGACTAGCAGAGATACGCAGTATTTT. This encodes CATSRSGTSRDTQYF.

The chain carries TRBV5-1 and TRBJ2-5; either TRBD1 or TRBD2 may supply D (5 bases each). This CDR3 is 14 amino acids long. Germline V gene sequence: CDR1 SGHRS, CDR2 YFSETQ. Between the trimmed V and J ends, which lost 4 bases and 5 bases, there was a span of 15 bases. CDR3 in amino acids: CASSPGGTSETQYF. DNA of the CDR3: TGCGCCAGCAGCCCGGGTGGGACGTCGGAGACCCAGTACTTC.

This clonotype was observed a few times. The V gene is TRBV10-3, the J gene TRBJ1-6; D is unresolved. CDR1 and CDR2 (germline): ENHRY, SYGVKD. The CDR3 has 13 amino acids. The V gene lost 4 bases and the J gene lost 9 bases, with 10 bases spanning the gap. The CDR3 region has the DNA TGTGCCATCAGTGTAGCGGAGTCTTCACCCCTCCACTTT. Residues: CAISVAESSPLHF.

CDR3 region: CASRPPNTGELFF. The CDR3 nucleotides read TGTGCCAGCAGGCCTCCGAACACCGGGGAGCTGTTTTTT. This chain joins TRBV6-6 and TRBJ2-2, with unresolved D. CDR3 length: 13 residues. Germline V gives CDR1 MNHNY, CDR2 SVGAGI (reference sequence). Trimming removed 6 bases from V and 0 bases from J, with 5 bases in between.

The rearrangement links TRBV7-2 to TRBJ2-7, with 8 bases identical to TRBD1. This CDR3 has 14 amino acids. V was pared by 4 bases and J by 1 base, with 3 bases of the junction left unmatched. Germline V gene lookup returns CDR1 SGHTA and CDR2 FQGNSA. The CDR3: CASSYDRGSYEQYF. The CDR3 DNA sequence: TGTGCCAGCAGCTATGACAGGGGATCCTACGAGCAGTACTTC.

In DNA, the CDR3 is TGTGCCAGCAGTCCAACAGGGTCGGAGAACTATGGCTACACCTTC. It is translated as CASSPTGSENYGYTF. This chain connects TRBV7-8 to TRBJ1-2; D perhaps matches TRBD1 (6 bases). Germline CDR1 and CDR2: SGHVS and FQNEAQ. The CDR3 sequence is 15 residues long. V dropped 6 bases and J dropped 2 bases, with 16 bases sitting between them.

The chain is built from TRBV25-1 and TRBJ2-7; 12 bases align to TRBD1. V shed 3 bases and J 2 bases; nucleotides not matched to a gene: 2. Germline lookup yields CDR1 MGHDK and CDR2 SYGVNS. The CDR3 sequence is 15 residues long. This CDR3 is CASSEGTGGAYEQYF. The CDR3 DNA reads as TGTGCCAGCAGTGAGGGGACAGGGGGCGCCTACGAGCAGTACTTC.

This rearrangement joins TRBV20-1 to TRBJ1-6, with 10 bases matching TRBD1. After removal of 1 base from V and 5 bases from J, the junction contained 5 bases not matched to a gene. The CDR3 is 16 amino acids. Germline-derived CDR1 and CDR2 are DFQATT and SNEGSKA (reference sequence). The CDR3 here is CSARAGTGVNNSPLHF. The CDR3, as DNA: TGCAGTGCTAGAGCCGGGACAGGGGTTAATAATTCACCCCTCCACTTT.

The chain is built from TRBV5-1 and TRBJ2-5; 9 nucleotides line up with TRBD2. J gave up 1 base and V 3 bases, and 7 bases lay outside the gene matches. The germline CDR1 and CDR2 sequences are SGHRS and YFSETQ. This CDR3 is built from 16 residues. For the CDR3, the DNA is TGCGCCAGCAGCTCTGGGAGCGGGGGGACCCAAGAGACCCAGTACTTC. Its protein product is CASSSGSGGTQETQYF.

The chain is built from TRBV10-3 and TRBJ2-3; 8 bases agree with TRBD2. This CDR3 is 14 amino acids long. The germline gives CDR1 ENHRY, CDR2 SYGVKD. V lost 10 bases to trimming and J lost 6 bases; unmatched junction nucleotides: 12. The CDR3 here is CATVAGLNTDTQYF. Written as DNA, the CDR3 is TGTGCCACAGTAGCGGGACTAAACACGGATACGCAGTATTTT.

This clonotype has only one observation. The rearrangement links TRBV19 to TRBJ2-1, with 14 bases lining up with TRBD2. V lost 5 bases, J lost 5 bases, and 5 bases stayed unmatched. The CDR3 runs 16 residues. The germline V gene encodes CDR1 LNHDA and CDR2 SQIVND (reference sequence). CDR3 loop: CASSLWTSGRNNEQFF. The CDR3 nucleotides are TGTGCCAGTAGTCTTTGGACTAGCGGGAGGAACAATGAGCAGTTCTTC.

This sequence joins TRBV2 and TRBJ2-3, with TRBD2 identical over 8 bases. Losses at the gene ends were 3 bases for V and 4 bases for J; bases not matched to a gene: 6. Germline CDR1 and CDR2: SNHLY and FYNNEI. CDR3 size: 15 residues. In DNA form, the CDR3 reads TGTGCCAGCAGTGATGCGGGGGGCGGGCCAGATACGCAGTATTTT. Translating gives CASSDAGGGPDTQYF.

This chain joins TRBV5-1 and TRBJ2-7, with D perhaps TRBD1 (5 bases). V dropped 3 bases and J dropped 5 bases, with 15 bases sitting between them. The CDR3 is made up of 14 amino acids. Germline loops: CDR1 SGHRS, CDR2 YFSETQ. DNA for the CDR3: TGCGCCAGCAGCTCGCACTCAGGGTTGGACGAGCAGTACTTC. It yields the protein CASSSHSGLDEQYF.

This clonotype was counted between two and nine times. The chain links TRBV18 to TRBJ1-1, with 9 bases aligning to TRBD1. Germline V gene lookup returns CDR1 KGHSH and CDR2 LQKENI. J gave up 8 bases and V 2 bases, and 15 bases lay outside the gene matches. The CDR3 length is 17 residues. CDR3 amino acids: CASSPLGTGPRGGEAFF. The CDR3, as DNA: TGTGCCAGCTCACCATTGGGGACAGGGCCCCGCGGGGGAGAAGCTTTCTTT.

This clonotype was observed many times. V usage is TRBV5-1 and J usage is TRBJ2-7; D ambiguous. V was cut by 3 bases and J by 9 bases, with 10 bases left in between. In germline, CDR1 is SGHRS, CDR2 YFSETQ. The CDR3 is 11 residues long. Here the CDR3 DNA reads TGCGCCAGCAGCTCCGAGGATAGGCAGTACTTC. Translation gives CASSSEDRQYF. The full variable domain, its missing parts supplied by reference TRBV5-1 and TRBJ2-7, is KAGVTQTPRYLIKTRGQQVTLSCSPISGHRSVSWYQQTPGQGLQFLFEYFSETQRNKGNFPGRFSGRQFSNSRSEMNVSTLELGDSALYLCASSSEDRQYFGPGTRLTVT.

This clonotype was recorded many times. The chain employs TRBV12-3 or TRBV12-4 and TRBJ1-6; D is unclear. V was cut by 5 bases and J by 8 bases, with 16 bases left in between. This CDR3 region has 15 residues. CDR3 loop: CASSLEGGFDSPLHF. The CDR3 nucleotides read TGTGCCAGCAGTCTAGAGGGCGGCTTTGATTCACCCCTCCACTTT.

This clonotype was seen a few times. This chain connects TRBV6-5 to TRBJ2-7, with D maybe TRBD2 (5 bases). CDR1 MNHEY and CDR2 SVGAGI come from the germline V gene. CDR3 length equals 15 residues. Deletions cut 0 bases from V and 2 bases from J, with 11 bases between. CDR3: CASSYSEGDTYEQYF. CDR3 bases: TGTGCCAGCAGTTACTCAGAGGGCGACACCTACGAGCAGTACTTC.

This clonotype came up a few times. V is TRBV3-1 and J is TRBJ1-2, with D uncertain. The CDR3 loop spans 15 amino acids. Germline V gene lookup returns CDR1 LGHDT and CDR2 YNNKEL (reference sequence). Trimming pared 1 base from V and 6 bases from J, leaving 15 bases between. CDR3: CASSQASRVENGYTF. The CDR3 bases are TGTGCCAGCAGCCAAGCCTCCCGGGTGGAAAATGGCTACACCTTC.